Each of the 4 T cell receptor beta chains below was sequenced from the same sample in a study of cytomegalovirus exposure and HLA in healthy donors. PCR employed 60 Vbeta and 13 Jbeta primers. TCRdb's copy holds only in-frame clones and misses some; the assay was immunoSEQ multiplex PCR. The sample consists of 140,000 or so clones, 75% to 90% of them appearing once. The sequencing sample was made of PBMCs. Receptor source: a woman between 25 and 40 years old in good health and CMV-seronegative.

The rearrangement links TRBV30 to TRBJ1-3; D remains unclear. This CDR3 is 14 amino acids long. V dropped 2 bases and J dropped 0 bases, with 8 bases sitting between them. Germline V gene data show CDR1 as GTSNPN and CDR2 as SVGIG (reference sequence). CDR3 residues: CAWSPNSSGNTIYF. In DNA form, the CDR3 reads TGTGCCTGGAGTCCGAACAGCTCTGGAAACACCATATATTTT.

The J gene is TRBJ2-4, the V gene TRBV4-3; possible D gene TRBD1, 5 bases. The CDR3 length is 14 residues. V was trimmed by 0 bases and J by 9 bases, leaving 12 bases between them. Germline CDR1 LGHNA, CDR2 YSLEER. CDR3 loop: CASSQDRGSGIQYF. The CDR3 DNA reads TGCGCCAGCAGCCAAGATAGGGGTAGTGGCATTCAGTACTTC.

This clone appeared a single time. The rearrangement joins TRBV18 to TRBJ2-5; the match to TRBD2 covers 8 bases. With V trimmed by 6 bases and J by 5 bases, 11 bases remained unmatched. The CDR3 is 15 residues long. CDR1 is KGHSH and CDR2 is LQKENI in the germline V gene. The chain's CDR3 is CASSLSGSGFETQYF. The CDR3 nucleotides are TGTGCCAGCTCTCTCAGCGGGAGCGGGTTCGAGACCCAGTACTTC.

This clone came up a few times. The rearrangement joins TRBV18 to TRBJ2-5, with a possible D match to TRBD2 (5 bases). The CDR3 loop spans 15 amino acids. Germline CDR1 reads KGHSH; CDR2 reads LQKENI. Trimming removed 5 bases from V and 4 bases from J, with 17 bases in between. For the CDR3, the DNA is TGTGCCAGCTCAGATAGGGAGTCCTATTCAGAGACCCAGTACTTC. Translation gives CASSDRESYSETQYF.